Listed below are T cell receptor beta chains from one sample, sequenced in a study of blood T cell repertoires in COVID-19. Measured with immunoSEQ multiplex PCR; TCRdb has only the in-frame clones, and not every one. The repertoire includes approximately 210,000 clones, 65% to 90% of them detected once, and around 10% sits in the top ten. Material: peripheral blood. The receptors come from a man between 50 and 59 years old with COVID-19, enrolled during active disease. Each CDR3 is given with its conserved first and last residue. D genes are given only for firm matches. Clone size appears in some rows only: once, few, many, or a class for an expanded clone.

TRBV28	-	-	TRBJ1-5	TGTGCCAGCAGTTTCCGGACAACAGGGAAGCCTTATAGCAATCAGCCCCAGCATTTT	CASSFRTTGKPYSNQPQHF
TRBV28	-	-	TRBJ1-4	TGTGCCATCGGGAGAACAACTAATGAAAAACTGTTTTTT	CAIGRTTNEKLFF
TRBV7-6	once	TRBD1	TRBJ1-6	TGTGCCAGCAGCGTTCAGGGGGCCAATTCACCCCTCCACTTT	CASSVQGANSPLHF
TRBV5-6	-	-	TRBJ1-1	TGTGCCAGCAGCCAATCACTTATGAACACTGAAGCTTTCTTT	CASSQSLMNTEAFF
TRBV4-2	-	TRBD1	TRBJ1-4	TGTGCCAGCAGCCGCATTATCGGACAGGGAAATGAAAAACTGTTTTTT	CASSRIIGQGNEKLFF
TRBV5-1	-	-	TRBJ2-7	TGCGCCAGCAGCTTGGCACAGGCCAAGAGTCTCGAGCAGTACTTC	CASSLAQAKSLEQYF
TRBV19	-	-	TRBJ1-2	TGTGCCAGTAGTTCCCGGGTCAGTACCTATGGCTACACCTTC	CASSSRVSTYGYTF
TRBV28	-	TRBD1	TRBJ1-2	TGTGCCAGCTGGGACAGCGACTATGGCTACACCTTC	CASWDSDYGYTF
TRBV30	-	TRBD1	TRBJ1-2	TGTGCCTGGAGTTCCCCAGGGGGCTTGTTTGGCTATGGCTACACCTTC	CAWSSPGGLFGYGYTF
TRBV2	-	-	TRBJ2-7	TGTGCCAGCAGAGCCCTGAGCGGGTCTGGCTACGAGCAGTACTTC	CASRALSGSGYEQYF
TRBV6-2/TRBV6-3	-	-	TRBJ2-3	TGTGCCAGCAGCCCCACCGGGACTCTGAGTGGTTCGCAGTATTTT	CASSPTGTLSGSQYF
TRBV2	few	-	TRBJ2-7	TGTGCCAGCCGCGGGCAGTACTTC	CASRGQYF
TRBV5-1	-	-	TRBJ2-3	TGCGCCAGCAGCTTGGTTCCTAGCGAGGGTACGCAGTATTTT	CASSLVPSEGTQYF
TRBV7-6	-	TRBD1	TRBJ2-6	TGTGCCAGCAGCTTGGTTAGTGGACAGGGGGGCTCTGGGGCCAACGTCCTGACTTTC	CASSLVSGQGGSGANVLTF
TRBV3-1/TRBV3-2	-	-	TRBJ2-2	TGTGCCAGCAGCCGCCCTCTCACAGGGTCGGACACCGGGGAGCTGTTTTTT	CASSRPLTGSDTGELFF
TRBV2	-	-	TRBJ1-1	TGTGCCAGCAGCGATGGGGACTTAATCGTCAACACTGAAGCTTTCTTT	CASSDGDLIVNTEAFF
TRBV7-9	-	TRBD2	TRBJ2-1	TGTGCCAGCAGCTTGGCTAGCGGGAATGATCCGTTCTTC	CASSLASGNDPFF
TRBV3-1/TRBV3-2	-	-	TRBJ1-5	TGTGCCAGCAGCCAAGATGTGTCAGGGGTCGGCAATCAGCCCCAGCATTTT	CASSQDVSGVGNQPQHF
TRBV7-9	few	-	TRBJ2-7	TGTGCCAGCGAAGCAGGAAGTTTGTCCTACGAGCAGTACTTC	CASEAGSLSYEQYF
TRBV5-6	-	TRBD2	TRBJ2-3	TGTGCCAGCAGCTTGGTTCTAGCGGGAGACGAAGGCACAGATACGCAGTATTTT	CASSLVLAGDEGTDTQYF
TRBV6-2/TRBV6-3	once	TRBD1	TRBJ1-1	TGTGCCAGCAGCTCGGGACAGGGTGGCACTGAAGCTTTCTTT	CASSSGQGGTEAFF
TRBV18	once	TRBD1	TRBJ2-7	TGTGCCAGCTCACCTCCCCCGGGACAGGGGGCGCGCGAGCAGTACTTC	CASSPPPGQGAREQYF
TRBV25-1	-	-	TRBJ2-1	TGTGCCAGCAGTGTACGACAGTTACTCAATGAGCAGTTCTTC	CASSVRQLLNEQFF
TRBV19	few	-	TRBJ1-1	TGTGCCAGTAGTGTGCGATCTCGGCGGACTGAAGCTTTCTTT	CASSVRSRRTEAFF
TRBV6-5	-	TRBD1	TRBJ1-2	TGTGCCAGCGGACAGGTCAGATTCTATGGCTACACCTTC	CASGQVRFYGYTF
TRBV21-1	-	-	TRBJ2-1	TGTGCCAGCAACGGGGGCAATGAGCAGTTCTTC	CASNGGNEQFF
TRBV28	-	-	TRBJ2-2	TGTGCCAGGAGGCGGACCGGGGAGCTGTTTTTT	CARRRTGELFF
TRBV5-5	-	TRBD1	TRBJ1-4	TGTGCCAGCAGCGCGACAGGGGTATTGGAAAAACTGTTTTTT	CASSATGVLEKLFF
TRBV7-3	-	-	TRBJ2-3	TGTGCCAGCAGCCCTTGGGGGCAGGGGAACACAGATACGCAGTATTTT	CASSPWGQGNTDTQYF
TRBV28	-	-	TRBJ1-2	TGTGCCAGCAGTTCAACCCAGGGAAACTATGGCTACACCTTC	CASSSTQGNYGYTF
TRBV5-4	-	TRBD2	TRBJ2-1	TGTGCCAGCAGCCCTAGCATAAGCGGGAGGGCCGAGGATGAGCAGTTCTTC	CASSPSISGRAEDEQFF
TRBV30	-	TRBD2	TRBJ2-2	TGTGCCTGGAGATCAGCGGGAGCGGACACCGGGGAGCTGTTTTTT	CAWRSAGADTGELFF
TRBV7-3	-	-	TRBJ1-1	TGTGCCAGCAGCGCAGGGGTCTCCCCGAACACTGAAGCTTTCTTT	CASSAGVSPNTEAFF
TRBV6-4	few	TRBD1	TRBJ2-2	TGTGCCAGCAGTAACGACAGGGACACCGGGGAGCTGTTTTTT	CASSNDRDTGELFF
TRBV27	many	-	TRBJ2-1	TGTGCCAGCAGTTTAGTGGGGGCGCTGGGTAATGAGCAGTTCTTC	CASSLVGALGNEQFF
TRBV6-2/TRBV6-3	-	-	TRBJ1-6	TGTGCCAGCAGTTTACAGGAGGGGAGGCGATCACCCCTCCACTTT	CASSLQEGRRSPLHF
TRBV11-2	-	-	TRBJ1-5	TGTGCCAGCAGCTTAGACAGAAGCAATCAGCCCCAGCATTTT	CASSLDRSNQPQHF
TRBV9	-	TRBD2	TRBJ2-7	TGTGCCAGCAGCGTAGGGCCCCCTAGCGGGGGGGACCCCGAGCAGTACTTC	CASSVGPPSGGDPEQYF
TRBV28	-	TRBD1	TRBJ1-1	TGTGCCAGCAGCACGGGACAGACAAACACTGAAGCTTTCTTT	CASSTGQTNTEAFF
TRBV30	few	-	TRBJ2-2	TGTGCCTGGAGTGTACCAGGCCTTAACACCGGGGAGCTGTTTTTT	CAWSVPGLNTGELFF
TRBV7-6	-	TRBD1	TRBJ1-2	TGTGCCAGCAGCTCCCTGGGGGACAGGGGGTATGGCTACACCTTC	CASSSLGDRGYGYTF
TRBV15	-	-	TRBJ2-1	TGTGCCACCAGCCGCGTCTCCTACAATGAGCAGTTCTTC	CATSRVSYNEQFF
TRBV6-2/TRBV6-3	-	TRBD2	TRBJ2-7	TGTGCCAGCAGTACCGGACTAGCGGGGGTCTACGAGCAGTACTTC	CASSTGLAGVYEQYF
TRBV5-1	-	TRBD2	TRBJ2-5	TGCGCCAGCAGCTTGGATGGACTAGCGGGAGCCTTAGAGACCCAGTACTTC	CASSLDGLAGALETQYF
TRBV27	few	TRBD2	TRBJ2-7	TGTGCCAGCAGTTCTTTACTAGCGGGAGAGTACGAGCAGTACTTC	CASSSLLAGEYEQYF
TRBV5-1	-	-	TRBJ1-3	TGCGCCAGCAGCTTGGATGCGGGGCGAGGAAACACCATATATTTT	CASSLDAGRGNTIYF